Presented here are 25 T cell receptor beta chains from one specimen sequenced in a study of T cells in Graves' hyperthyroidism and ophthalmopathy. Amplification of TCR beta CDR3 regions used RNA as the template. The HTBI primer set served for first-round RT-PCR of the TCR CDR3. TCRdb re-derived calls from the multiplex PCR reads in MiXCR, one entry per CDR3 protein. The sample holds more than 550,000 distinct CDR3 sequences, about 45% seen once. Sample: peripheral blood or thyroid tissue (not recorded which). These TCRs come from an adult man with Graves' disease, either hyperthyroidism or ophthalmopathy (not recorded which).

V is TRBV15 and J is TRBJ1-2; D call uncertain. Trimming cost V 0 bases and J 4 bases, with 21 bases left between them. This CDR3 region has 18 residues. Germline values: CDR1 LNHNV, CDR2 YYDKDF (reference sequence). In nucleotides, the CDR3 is TGTGCCACCAGCAGAGAAACGATAGGACTTGGCATCAGCTATGGCTACACCTTC. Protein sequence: CATSRETIGLGISYGYTF.

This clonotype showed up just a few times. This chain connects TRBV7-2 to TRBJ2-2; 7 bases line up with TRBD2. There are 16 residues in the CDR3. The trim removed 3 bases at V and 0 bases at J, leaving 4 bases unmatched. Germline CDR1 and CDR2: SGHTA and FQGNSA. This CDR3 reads CASSFPGGTNTGELFF. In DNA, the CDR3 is TGTGCCAGCAGCTTTCCGGGAGGAACGAACACCGGGGAGCTGTTTTTT. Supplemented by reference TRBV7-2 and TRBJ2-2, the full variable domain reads GAGVSQSPSNKVTEKGKDVELRCDPISGHTALYWYRQSLGQGLEFLIYFQGNSAPDKSGLPSDRFSAERTGGSVSTLTIQRTQQEDSAVYLCASSFPGGTNTGELFFGEGSRLTVL.

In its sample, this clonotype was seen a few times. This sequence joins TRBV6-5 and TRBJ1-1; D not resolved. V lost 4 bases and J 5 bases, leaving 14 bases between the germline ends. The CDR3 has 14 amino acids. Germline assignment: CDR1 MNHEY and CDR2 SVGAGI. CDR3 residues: CASSSRAEGTEAFF. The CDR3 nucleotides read TGTGCCAGCAGTTCGCGGGCGGAGGGAACTGAAGCTTTCTTT.

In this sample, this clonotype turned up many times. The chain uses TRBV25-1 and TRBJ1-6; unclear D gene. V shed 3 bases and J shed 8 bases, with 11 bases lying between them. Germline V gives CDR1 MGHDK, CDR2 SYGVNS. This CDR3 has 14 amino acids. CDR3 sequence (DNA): TGTGCCAGCAGTGAGTCCCAGTTAGATTCACCCCTCCACTTT. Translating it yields CASSESQLDSPLHF.

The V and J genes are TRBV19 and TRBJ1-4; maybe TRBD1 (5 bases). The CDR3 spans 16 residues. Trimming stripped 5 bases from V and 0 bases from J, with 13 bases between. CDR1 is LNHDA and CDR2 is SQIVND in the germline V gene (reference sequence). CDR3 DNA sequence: TGTGCCAGTAGTGTACCGGGGCTTGCAACTAATGAAAAACTGTTTTTT. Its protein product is CASSVPGLATNEKLFF.

CDR3 sequence: CASNEGLNSPLHF. The CDR3 DNA sequence: TGTGCCAGCAATGAAGGGCTTAATTCACCCCTCCACTTT. V and J are TRBV7-2 and TRBJ1-6, with no clear D. Trimming took 7 bases from V and 6 from J, leaving 10 bases between them. This CDR3 is built from 13 residues. Germline values: CDR1 SGHTA, CDR2 FQGNSA.

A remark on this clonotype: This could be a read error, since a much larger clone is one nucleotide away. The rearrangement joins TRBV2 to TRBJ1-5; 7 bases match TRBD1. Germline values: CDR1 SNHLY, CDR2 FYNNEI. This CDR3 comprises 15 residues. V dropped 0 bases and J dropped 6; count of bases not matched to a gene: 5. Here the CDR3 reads CASSEAGTVTQPQHF. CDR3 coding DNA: TGTGCCAGCAGTGAAGCCGGGACAGTAACTCAGCCCCAGCATTTT.

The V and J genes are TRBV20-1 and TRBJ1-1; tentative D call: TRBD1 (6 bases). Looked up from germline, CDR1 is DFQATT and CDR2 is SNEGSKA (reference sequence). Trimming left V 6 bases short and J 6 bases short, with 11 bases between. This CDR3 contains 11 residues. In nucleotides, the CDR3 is TGCAGTGCAATGACAGGCGCTGAAGCTTTCTTT. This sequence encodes CSAMTGAEAFF.

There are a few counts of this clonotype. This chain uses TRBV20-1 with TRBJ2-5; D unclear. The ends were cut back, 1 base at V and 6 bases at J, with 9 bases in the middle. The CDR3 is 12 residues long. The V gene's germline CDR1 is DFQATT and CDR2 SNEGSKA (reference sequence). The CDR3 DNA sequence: TGCAGTGCTAGAGGACCAGACAAGACCCAGTACTTC. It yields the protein CSARGPDKTQYF.

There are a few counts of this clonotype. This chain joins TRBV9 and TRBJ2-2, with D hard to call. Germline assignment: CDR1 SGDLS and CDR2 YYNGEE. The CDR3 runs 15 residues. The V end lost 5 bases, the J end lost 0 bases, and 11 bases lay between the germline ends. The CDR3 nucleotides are TGTGCCAGCAGTGGTCGGGTCACGAACACCGGGGAGCTGTTTTTT. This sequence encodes CASSGRVTNTGELFF.

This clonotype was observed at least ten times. DNA for the CDR3: TGCAGCGTTACATCCGGGACAGCCAATCAGCCCCAGCATTTT. As protein: CSVTSGTANQPQHF. V gene TRBV29-1 combines with J gene TRBJ1-5, with TRBD1 identical over 7 bases. This CDR3 is built from 14 residues. V was clipped by 5 bases and J by 3 bases; unmatched bases: 7. Germline-derived CDR1 and CDR2 are SQVTM and ANQGSEA.

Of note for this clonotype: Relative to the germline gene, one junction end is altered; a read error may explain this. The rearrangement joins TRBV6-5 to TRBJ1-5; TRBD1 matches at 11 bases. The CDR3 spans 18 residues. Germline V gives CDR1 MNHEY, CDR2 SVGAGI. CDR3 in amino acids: CATSEYPGQGVVNQPQHF. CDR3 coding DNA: TGTGCCACCAGTGAATATCCGGGACAGGGGGTAGTCAATCAGCCCCAGCATTTT.

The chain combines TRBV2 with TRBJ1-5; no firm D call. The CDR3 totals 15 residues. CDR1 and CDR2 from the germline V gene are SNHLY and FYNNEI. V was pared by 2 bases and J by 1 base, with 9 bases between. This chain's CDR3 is CASSEPGWSNQPQHF. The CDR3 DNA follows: TGTGCCAGCAGTGAACCAGGTTGGAGCAATCAGCCCCAGCATTTT.

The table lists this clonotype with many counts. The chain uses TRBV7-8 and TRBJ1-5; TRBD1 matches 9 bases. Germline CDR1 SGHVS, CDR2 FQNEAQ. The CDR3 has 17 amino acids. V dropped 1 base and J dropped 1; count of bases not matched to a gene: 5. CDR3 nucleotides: TGTGCCAGCAGCTTAGTCTCGACAGGGGGAAGCAATCAGCCCCAGCATTTT. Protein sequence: CASSLVSTGGSNQPQHF.

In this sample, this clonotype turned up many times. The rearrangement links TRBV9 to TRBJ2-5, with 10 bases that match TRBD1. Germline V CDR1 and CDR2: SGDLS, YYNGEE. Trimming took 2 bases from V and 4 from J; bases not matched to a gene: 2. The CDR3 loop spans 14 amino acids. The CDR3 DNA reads TGTGCCAGCAGCGTCCGGACAGGGGGAGAGACCCAGTACTTC. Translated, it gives CASSVRTGGETQYF.

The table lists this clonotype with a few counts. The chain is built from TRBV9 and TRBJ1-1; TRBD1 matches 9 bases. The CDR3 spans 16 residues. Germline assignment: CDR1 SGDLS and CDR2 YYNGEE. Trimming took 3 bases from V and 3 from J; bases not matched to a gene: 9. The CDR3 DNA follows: TGTGCCAGCAGCGCGTCCCCGGGACAGGGCTACACTGAAGCTTTCTTT. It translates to CASSASPGQGYTEAFF.

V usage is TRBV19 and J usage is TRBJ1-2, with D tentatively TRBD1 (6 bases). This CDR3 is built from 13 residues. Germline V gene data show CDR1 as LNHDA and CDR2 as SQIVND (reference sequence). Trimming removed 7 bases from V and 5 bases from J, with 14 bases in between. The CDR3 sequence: CASTQGLRYGYTF. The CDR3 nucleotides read TGTGCCAGTACCCAGGGGTTACGGTATGGCTACACCTTC.

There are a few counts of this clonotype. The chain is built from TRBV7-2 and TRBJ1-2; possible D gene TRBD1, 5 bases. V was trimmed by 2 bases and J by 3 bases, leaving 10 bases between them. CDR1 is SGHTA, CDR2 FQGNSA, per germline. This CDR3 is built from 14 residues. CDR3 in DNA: TGTGCCAGCAGCTTAAAAGGGGTTGACTATGGCTACACCTTC. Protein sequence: CASSLKGVDYGYTF. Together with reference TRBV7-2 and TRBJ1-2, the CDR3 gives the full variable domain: GAGVSQSPSNKVTEKGKDVELRCDPISGHTALYWYRQSLGQGLEFLIYFQGNSAPDKSGLPSDRFSAERTGGSVSTLTIQRTQQEDSAVYLCASSLKGVDYGYTFGSGTRLTVV.

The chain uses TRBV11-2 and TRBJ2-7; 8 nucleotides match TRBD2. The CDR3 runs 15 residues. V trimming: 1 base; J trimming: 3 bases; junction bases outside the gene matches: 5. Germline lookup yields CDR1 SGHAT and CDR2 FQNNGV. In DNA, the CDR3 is TGTGCCAGCAGCTTAGTTAGCGGGGCACTCTACGAGCAGTACTTC. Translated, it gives CASSLVSGALYEQYF.

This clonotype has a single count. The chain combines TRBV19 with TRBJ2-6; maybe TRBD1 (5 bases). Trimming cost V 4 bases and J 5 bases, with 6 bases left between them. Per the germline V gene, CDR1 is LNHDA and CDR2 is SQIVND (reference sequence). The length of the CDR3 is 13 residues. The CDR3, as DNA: TGTGCCAGTAGTAGGGGCAGGGCCAACGTCCTGACTTTC. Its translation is CASSRGRANVLTF.

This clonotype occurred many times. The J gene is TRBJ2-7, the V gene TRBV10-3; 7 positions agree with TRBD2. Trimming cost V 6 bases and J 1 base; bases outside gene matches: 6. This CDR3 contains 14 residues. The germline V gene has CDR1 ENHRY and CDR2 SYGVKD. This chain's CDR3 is CAIRGGASSYEQYF. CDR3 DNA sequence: TGTGCCATCAGGGGAGGGGCCTCTTCCTACGAGCAGTACTTC.

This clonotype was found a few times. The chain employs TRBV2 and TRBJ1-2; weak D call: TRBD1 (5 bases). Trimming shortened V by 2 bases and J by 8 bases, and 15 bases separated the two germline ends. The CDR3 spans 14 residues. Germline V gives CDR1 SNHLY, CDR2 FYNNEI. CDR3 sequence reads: CASSEPGRGLGYTF. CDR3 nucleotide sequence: TGTGCCAGCAGTGAACCGGGACGGGGGTTGGGCTACACCTTC.

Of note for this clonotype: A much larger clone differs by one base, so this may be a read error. The CDR3 nucleotides are TGCGCCAGCAGCTCAAGGACAGGGAACGGGTCACCCCTCCACTTT. It yields the protein CASSSRTGNGSPLHF. The chain uses TRBV5-1 and TRBJ1-6, with 8 bases aligning to TRBD1. CDR1 is SGHRS and CDR2 is YFSETQ in the germline V gene. The CDR3 sequence is 15 residues long. The junction had 9 bases not matched to a gene; V was cut back by 3 bases and J by 10 bases.

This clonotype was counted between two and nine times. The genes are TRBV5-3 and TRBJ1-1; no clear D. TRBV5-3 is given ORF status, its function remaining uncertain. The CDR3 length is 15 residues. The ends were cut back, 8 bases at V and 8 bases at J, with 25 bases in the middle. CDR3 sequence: CASNPGRGYEKEAFF. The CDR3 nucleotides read TGTGCCAGCAACCCGGGCCGGGGATACGAGAAAGAAGCTTTCTTT.

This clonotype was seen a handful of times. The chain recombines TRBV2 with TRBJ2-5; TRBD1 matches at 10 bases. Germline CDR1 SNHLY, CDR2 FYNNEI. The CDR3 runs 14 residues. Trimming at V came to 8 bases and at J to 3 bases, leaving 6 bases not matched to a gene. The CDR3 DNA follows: TGTGCCAGCTCACGCGGGACAGGGGAAGAGACCCAGTACTTC. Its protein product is CASSRGTGEETQYF.